This T cell receptor beta chain derives from a study of T cell changes during pregnancy in multiple sclerosis. Germline trimming cut 4 bases from V and 0 bases from J; bases unmatched to any gene: 10. Germline CDR1 reads SGHRS; CDR2 reads YFSETQ. The CDR3 loop spans 18 amino acids. Produced via immunoSEQ multiplex PCR; TCRdb's table is partial and in-frame only. The sample consists of 100,000 or so clones, 85% to 95% of them appearing once. The receptor comes from a female donor with multiple sclerosis, enrolled in a pregnancy study. The sample was peripheral blood, taken in the third trimester of pregnancy. The chain combines TRBV5-1 with TRBJ2-1, with 10 bases lining up with TRBD2. Here the CDR3 DNA reads TGCGCCAGCAGCCTACGGACTAGCGGAACGAGCTCCTACAATGAGCAGTTCTTC. Translated: CASSLRTSGTSSYNEQFF.